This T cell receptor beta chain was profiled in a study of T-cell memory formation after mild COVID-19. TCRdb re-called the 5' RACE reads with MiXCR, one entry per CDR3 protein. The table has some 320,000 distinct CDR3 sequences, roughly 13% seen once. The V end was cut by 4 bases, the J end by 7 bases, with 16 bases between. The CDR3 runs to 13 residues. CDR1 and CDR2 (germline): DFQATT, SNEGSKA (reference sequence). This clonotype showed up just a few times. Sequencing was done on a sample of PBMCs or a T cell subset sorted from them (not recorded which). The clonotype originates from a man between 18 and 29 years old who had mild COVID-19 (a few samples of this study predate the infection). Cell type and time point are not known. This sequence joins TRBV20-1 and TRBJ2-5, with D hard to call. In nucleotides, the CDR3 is TGCAGTGCTATCCGGACCCCGGTGGGGACCCAGTACTTC. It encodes CSAIRTPVGTQYF.